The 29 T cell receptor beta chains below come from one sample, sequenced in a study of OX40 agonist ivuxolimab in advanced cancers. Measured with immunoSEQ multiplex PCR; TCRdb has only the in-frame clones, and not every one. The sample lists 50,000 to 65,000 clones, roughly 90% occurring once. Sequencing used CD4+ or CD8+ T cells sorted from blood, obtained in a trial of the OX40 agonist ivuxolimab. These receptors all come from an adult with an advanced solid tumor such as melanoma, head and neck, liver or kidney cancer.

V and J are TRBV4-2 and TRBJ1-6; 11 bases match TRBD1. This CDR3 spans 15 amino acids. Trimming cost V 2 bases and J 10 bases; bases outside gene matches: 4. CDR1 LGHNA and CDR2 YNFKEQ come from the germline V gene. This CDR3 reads CASSQSRTGGSPLHF. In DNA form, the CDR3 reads TGTGCCAGCAGCCAATCCCGGACAGGGGGCTCACCCCTCCACTTT.

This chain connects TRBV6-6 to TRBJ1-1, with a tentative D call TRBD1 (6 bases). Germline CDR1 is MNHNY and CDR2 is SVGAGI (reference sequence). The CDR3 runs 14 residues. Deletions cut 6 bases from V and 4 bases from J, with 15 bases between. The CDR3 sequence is CASRPGGGGTEAFF. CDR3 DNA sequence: TGTGCCAGCAGACCCGGGGGAGGGGGCACTGAAGCTTTCTTT.

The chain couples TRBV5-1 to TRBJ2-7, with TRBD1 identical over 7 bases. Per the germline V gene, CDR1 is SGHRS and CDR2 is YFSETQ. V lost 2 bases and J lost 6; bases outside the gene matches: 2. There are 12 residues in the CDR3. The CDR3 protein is CASSLQGREQYF. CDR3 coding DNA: TGCGCCAGCAGCTTACAGGGGCGCGAGCAGTACTTC. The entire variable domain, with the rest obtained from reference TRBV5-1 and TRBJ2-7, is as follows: KAGVTQTPRYLIKTRGQQVTLSCSPISGHRSVSWYQQTPGQGLQFLFEYFSETQRNKGNFPGRFSGRQFSNSRSEMNVSTLELGDSALYLCASSLQGREQYFGPGTRLTVT.

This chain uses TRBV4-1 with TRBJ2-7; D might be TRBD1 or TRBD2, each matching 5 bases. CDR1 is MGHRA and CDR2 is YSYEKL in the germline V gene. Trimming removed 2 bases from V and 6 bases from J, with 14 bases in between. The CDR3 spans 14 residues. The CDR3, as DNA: TGCGCCAGCAGCCAACCAGGGAGAGGCCTCGAGCAGTACTTC. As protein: CASSQPGRGLEQYF.

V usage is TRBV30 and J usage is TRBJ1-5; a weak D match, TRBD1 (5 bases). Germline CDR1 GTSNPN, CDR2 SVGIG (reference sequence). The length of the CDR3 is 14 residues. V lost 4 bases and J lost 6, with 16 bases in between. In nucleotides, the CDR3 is TGTGCCTGGAATGCGGGGGGGGGTGGTCAGCCCCAGCATTTT. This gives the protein CAWNAGGGGQPQHF. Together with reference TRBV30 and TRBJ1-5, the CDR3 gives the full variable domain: SQTIHQWPATLVQPVGSPLSLECTVEGTSNPNLYWYRQAAGRGLQLLFYSVGIGQISSEVPQNLSASRPQDRQFILSSKKLLLSDSGFYLCAWNAGGGGQPQHFGDGTRLSIL.

The CDR3 DNA sequence: TGTGCCAGCAGTGCCAGGGACGGCAATCAGCCCCAGCATTTT. Amino acids: CASSARDGNQPQHF. The chain recombines TRBV2 with TRBJ1-5; TRBD1 is a possible D gene (5 bases). Germline-derived CDR1 and CDR2 are SNHLY and FYNNEI. This CDR3 has 14 amino acids. V was trimmed by 4 bases and J by 2 bases, leaving 9 bases between them.

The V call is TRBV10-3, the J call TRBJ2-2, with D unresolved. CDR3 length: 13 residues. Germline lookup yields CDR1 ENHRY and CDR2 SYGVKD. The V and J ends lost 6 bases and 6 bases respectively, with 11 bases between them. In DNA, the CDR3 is TGTGCCATCAGAGCCCTAAGGTCCGGGGAGCTGTTTTTT. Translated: CAIRALRSGELFF.

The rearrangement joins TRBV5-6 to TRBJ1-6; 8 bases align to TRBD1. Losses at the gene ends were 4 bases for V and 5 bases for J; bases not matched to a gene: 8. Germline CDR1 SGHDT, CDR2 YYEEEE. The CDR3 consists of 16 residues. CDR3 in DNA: TGTGCCAGCAGCCCGGGGGACAGGCGGGATAATTCACCCCTCCACTTT. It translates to CASSPGDRRDNSPLHF.

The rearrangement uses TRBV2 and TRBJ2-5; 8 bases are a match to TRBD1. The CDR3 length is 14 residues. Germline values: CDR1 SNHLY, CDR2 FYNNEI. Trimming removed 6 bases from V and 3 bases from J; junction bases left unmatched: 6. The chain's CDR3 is CASRLDRAKETQYF. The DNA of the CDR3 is TGTGCCAGCAGGCTGGACAGGGCTAAAGAGACCCAGTACTTC.

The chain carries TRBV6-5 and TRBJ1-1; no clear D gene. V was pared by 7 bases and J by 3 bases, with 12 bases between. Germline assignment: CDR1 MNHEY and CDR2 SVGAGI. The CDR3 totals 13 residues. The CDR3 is CASNAWGDTEAFF. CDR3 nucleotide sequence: TGTGCCAGCAATGCGTGGGGAGACACTGAAGCTTTCTTT.

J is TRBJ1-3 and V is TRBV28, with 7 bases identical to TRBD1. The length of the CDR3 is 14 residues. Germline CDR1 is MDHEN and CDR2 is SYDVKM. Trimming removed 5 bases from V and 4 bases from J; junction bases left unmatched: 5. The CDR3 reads CASSLTGNGNTIYF. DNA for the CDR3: TGTGCCAGCAGTCTGACAGGGAACGGAAACACCATATATTTT. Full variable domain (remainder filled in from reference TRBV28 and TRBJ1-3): DVKVTQSSRYLVKRTGEKVFLECVQDMDHENMFWYRQDPGLGLRLIYFSYDVKMKEKGDIPEGYSVSREKKERFSLILESASTNQTSMYLCASSLTGNGNTIYFGEGSWLTVV.

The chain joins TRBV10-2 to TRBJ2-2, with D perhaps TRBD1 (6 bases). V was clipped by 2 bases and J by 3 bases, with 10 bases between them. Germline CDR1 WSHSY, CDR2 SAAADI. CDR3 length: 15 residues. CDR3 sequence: CASSETGRDTGELFF. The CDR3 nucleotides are TGCGCCAGCAGTGAGACAGGGAGAGACACCGGGGAGCTGTTTTTT.

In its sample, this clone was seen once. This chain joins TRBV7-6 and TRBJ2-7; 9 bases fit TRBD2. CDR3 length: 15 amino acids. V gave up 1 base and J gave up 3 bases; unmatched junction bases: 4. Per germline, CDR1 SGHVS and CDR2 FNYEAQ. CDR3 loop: CASSLEVAGVYEQYF. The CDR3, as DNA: TGTGCCAGCAGCTTAGAGGTAGCGGGAGTCTACGAGCAGTACTTC. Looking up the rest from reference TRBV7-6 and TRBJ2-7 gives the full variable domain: GAGVSQSPRYKVTKRGQDVALRCDPISGHVSLYWYRQALGQGPEFLTYFNYEAQQDKSGLPNDRFSAERPEGSISTLTIQRTEQRDSAMYRCASSLEVAGVYEQYFGPGTRLTVT.

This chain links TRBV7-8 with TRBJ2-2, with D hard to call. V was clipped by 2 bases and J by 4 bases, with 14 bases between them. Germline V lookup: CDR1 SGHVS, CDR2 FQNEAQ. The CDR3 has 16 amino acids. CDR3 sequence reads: CASSLSIDSPTGELFF. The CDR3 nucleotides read TGTGCCAGCAGCTTAAGTATCGATAGTCCCACCGGGGAGCTGTTTTTT.

In DNA, the CDR3 is TGTGCCAGCAGCTTAGGTACCATCCAAGAGACCCAGTACTTC. It specifies CASSLGTIQETQYF. This chain links TRBV11-2 with TRBJ2-5; D call uncertain. There are 14 residues in the CDR3. Trimming cost V 1 base and J 1 base, with 7 bases left between them. Germline-derived CDR1 and CDR2 are SGHAT and FQNNGV.

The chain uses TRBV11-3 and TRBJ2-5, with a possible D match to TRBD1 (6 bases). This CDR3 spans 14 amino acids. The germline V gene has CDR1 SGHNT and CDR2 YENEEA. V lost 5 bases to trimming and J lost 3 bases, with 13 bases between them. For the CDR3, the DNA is TGTGCCAGCAGCCCAGAGGCAGGGGAAGAGACCCAGTACTTC. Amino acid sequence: CASSPEAGEETQYF.

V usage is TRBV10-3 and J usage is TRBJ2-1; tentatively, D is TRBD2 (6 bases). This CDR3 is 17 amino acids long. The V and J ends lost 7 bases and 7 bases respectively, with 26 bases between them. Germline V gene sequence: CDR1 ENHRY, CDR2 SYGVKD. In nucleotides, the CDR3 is TGTGCCATCAAGCCTGCGACCGGGACTGAGTCGCGGAATGAGCAGTTCTTC. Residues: CAIKPATGTESRNEQFF.

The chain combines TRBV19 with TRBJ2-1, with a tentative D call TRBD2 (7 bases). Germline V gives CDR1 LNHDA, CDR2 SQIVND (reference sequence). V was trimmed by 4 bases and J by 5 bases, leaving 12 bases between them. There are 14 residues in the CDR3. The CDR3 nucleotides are TGTGCCAGTAGTAGCGGGGGCCTTAACAATGAGCAGTTCTTC. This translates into CASSSGGLNNEQFF. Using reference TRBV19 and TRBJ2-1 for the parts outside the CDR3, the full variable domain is DGGITQSPKYLFRKEGQNVTLSCEQNLNHDAMYWYRQDPGQGLRLIYYSQIVNDFQKGDIAEGYSVSREKKESFPLTVTSAQKNPTAFYLCASSSGGLNNEQFFGPGTRLTVL.

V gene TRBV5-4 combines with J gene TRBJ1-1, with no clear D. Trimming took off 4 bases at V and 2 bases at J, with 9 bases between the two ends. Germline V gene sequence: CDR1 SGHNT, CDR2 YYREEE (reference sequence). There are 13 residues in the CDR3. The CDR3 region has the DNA TGTGCCAGCAGCCTTAGGGCCAACACTGAAGCTTTCTTT. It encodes CASSLRANTEAFF.

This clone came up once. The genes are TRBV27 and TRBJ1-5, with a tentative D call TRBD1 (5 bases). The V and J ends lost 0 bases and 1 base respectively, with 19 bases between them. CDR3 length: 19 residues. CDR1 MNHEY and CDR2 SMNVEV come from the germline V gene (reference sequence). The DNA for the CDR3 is TGTGCCAGCAGTTTATCAGATCCCAGGGTTTCGGGGAGCAATCAGCCCCAGCATTTT. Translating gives CASSLSDPRVSGSNQPQHF.

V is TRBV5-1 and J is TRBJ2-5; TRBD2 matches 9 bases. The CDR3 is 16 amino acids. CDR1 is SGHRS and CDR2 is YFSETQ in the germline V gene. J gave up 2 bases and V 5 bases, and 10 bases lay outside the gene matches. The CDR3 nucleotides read TGCGCCAGCAGTCTGACTAGCGGACGTTCGCAAGAGACCCAGTACTTC. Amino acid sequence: CASSLTSGRSQETQYF.

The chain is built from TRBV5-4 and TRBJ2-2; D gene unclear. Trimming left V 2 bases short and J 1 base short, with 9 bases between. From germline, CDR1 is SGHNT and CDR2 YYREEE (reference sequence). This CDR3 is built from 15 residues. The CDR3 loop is CASSLSAENTGELFF. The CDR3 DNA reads TGTGCCAGCAGCTTAAGTGCTGAGAACACCGGGGAGCTGTTTTTT.

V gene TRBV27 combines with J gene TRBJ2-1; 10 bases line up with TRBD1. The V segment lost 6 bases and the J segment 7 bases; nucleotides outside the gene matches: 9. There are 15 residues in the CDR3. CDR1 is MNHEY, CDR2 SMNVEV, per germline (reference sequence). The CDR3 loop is CASRRGQGVWNEQFF. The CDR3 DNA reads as TGTGCCAGCAGACGCGGACAGGGGGTATGGAATGAGCAGTTCTTC.

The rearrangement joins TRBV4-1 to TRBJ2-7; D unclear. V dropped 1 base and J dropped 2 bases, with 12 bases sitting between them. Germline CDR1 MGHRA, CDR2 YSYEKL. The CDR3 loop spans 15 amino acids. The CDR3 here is CASSQVPQETYEQYF. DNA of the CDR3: TGCGCCAGCAGCCAAGTTCCGCAGGAAACCTACGAGCAGTACTTC.

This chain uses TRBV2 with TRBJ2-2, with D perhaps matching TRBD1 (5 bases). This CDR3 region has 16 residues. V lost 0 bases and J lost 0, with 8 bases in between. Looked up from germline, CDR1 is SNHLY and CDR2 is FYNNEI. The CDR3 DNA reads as TGTGCCAGCAGTGAAGCCAGGGTTACGAACACCGGGGAGCTGTTTTTT. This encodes CASSEARVTNTGELFF. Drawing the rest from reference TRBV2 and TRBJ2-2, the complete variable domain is EPEVTQTPSHQVTQMGQEVILRCVPISNHLYFYWYRQILGQKVEFLVSFYNNEISEKSEIFDDQFSVERPDGSNFTLKIRSTKLEDSAMYFCASSEARVTNTGELFFGEGSRLTVL.

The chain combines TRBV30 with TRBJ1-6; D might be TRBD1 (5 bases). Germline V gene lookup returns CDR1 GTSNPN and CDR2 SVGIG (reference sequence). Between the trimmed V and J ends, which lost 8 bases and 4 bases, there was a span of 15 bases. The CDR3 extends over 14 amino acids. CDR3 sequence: CAEGSRLYNSPLHF. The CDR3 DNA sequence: TGTGCCGAGGGGTCCCGGCTTTATAATTCACCCCTCCACTTT. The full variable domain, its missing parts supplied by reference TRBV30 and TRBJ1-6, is SQTIHQWPATLVQPVGSPLSLECTVEGTSNPNLYWYRQAAGRGLQLLFYSVGIGQISSEVPQNLSASRPQDRQFILSSKKLLLSDSGFYLCAEGSRLYNSPLHFGNGTRLTVT.

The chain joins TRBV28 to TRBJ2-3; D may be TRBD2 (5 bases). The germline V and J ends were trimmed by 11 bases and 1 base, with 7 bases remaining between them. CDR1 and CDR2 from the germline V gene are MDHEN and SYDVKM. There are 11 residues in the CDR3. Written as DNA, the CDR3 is TGTGCCTTGCGGGGCACAGATACGCAGTATTTT. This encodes CALRGTDTQYF.

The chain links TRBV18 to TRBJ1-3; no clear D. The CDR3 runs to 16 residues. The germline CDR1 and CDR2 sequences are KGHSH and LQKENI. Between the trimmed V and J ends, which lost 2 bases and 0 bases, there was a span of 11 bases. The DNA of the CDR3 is TGTGCCAGCTCACCAATCTCGGCAGGCTCTGGAAACACCATATATTTT. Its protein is CASSPISAGSGNTIYF. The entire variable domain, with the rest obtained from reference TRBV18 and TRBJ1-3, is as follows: NAGVMQNPRHLVRRRGQEARLRCSPMKGHSHVYWYRQLPEEGLKFMVYLQKENIIDESGMPKERFSAEFPKEGPSILRIQQVVRGDSAAYFCASSPISAGSGNTIYFGEGSWLTVV.

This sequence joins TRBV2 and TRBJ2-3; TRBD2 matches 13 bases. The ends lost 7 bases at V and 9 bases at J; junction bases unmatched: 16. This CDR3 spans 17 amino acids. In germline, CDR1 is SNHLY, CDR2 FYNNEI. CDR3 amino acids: CASTLSIGTSGVGTQYF. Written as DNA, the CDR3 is TGTGCCAGCACCCTCTCGATAGGGACTAGCGGGGTCGGCACGCAGTATTTT.